This is a list of T cell receptor beta chains from one sample in a study of cytomegalovirus exposure and HLA in healthy donors. The repertoire was sequenced with immunoSEQ multiplex PCR; TCRdb's copy has only in-frame clones and lacks some. In total, the table holds 45,000 to 50,000 clones. The sample taken for sequencing was PBMCs. The receptor set was obtained from a male donor in good health and CMV-seronegative. CDR3s include the opening cysteine and the closing phenylalanine or tryptophan. The D gene is left open where the match is weak.

D gene	J gene	V gene	CDR3 protein	CDR3 DNA
TRBD2	TRBJ2-7	TRBV30	CAWSVLAGYEQYF	TGTGCCTGGAGTGTACTAGCGGGGTACGAGCAGTACTTC
NA	TRBJ2-1	TRBV14	CASSRGPNLAYNEQFF	TGTGCCAGCAGCCGGGGGCCTAACCTCGCCTACAATGAGCAGTTCTTC
NA	TRBJ1-1	TRBV7-9	CASSARSEAFF	TGTGCCAGCAGCGCCAGATCTGAAGCTTTCTTT
TRBD1	TRBJ1-1	TRBV4-3	CASSQDQGVNTEAFF	TGCGCCAGCAGCCAAGATCAGGGGGTGAACACTGAAGCTTTCTTT
TRBD1	TRBJ2-3	TRBV7-7	CASSGTGASTDTQYF	TGTGCTAGCAGCGGGACAGGGGCTAGCACAGATACGCAGTATTTT
NA	TRBJ2-3	TRBV14	CASSLARIPTDTQYF	TGTGCCAGCAGCCTGGCCCGAATCCCCACAGATACGCAGTATTTT
NA	TRBJ1-1	TRBV19	CASKQVNEAFF	TGTGCCAGCAAACAGGTTAATGAAGCTTTCTTT
TRBD1	TRBJ1-2	TRBV6-1	CASRTRQGLGYTF	TGTGCCAGCAGGACCCGACAGGGACTTGGCTACACCTTC
TRBD1	TRBJ1-2	TRBV19	CASGASVDRNYGYTF	TGTGCCAGTGGCGCCTCGGTGGACAGGAACTATGGCTACACCTTC
NA	TRBJ1-5	TRBV2	CASTVGYSNQPQHF	TGTGCCAGCACAGTGGGCTATAGCAATCAGCCCCAGCATTTT
NA	TRBJ1-1	TRBV6-5	CASSYFQNTEAFF	TGTGCCAGCAGTTACTTTCAGAACACTGAAGCTTTCTTT
NA	TRBJ2-5	TRBV6-1	CASTPISGGEETQYF	TGTGCCAGCACTCCAATTTCGGGGGGCGAAGAGACCCAGTACTTC
NA	TRBJ1-1	TRBV29-1	CSGRVTEAFF	TGCAGCGGTCGGGTCACTGAAGCTTTCTTT
NA	TRBJ2-7	TRBV30	CAWRGGGGFKQYF	TGTGCCTGGAGAGGGGGGGGAGGCTTCAAGCAGTACTTC
TRBD1	TRBJ2-7	TRBV29-1	CSVSTGLYEQYF	TGCAGCGTTTCGACAGGGCTCTACGAGCAGTACTTC
NA	TRBJ1-2	TRBV4-1	CASSQDRTGRGGYTF	TGCGCCAGCAGCCAAGATAGAACGGGCCGGGGAGGCTACACCTTC
NA	TRBJ2-7	TRBV7-9	CASSQKAGTYEQYF	TGTGCCAGCAGCCAGAAAGCAGGGACCTACGAGCAGTACTTC
TRBD1	TRBJ1-2	TRBV25-1	CASSALKTGESSYTF	TGTGCCAGCAGTGCATTAAAAACAGGGGAAAGTAGCTACACCTTC
NA	TRBJ2-7	TRBV9	CASSVRDIHPYEQYF	TGTGCCAGCAGCGTAAGGGACATCCATCCCTACGAGCAGTACTTC
TRBD1	TRBJ2-5	TRBV14	CASSLDRVGTQYF	TGTGCCAGCAGCCTCGACAGGGTAGGGACCCAGTACTTC
NA	TRBJ2-7	TRBV10-2	CASRNTGNSYEQYF	TGCGCCAGCAGAAATACAGGAAATTCCTACGAGCAGTACTTC
TRBD1	TRBJ1-5	TRBV4-1	CASSQDGAGGQPQHF	TGCGCCAGCAGCCAAGATGGAGCAGGGGGTCAGCCCCAGCATTTT
NA	TRBJ1-5	TRBV7-9	CASSTSGAGDQPQHF	TGTGCCAGCAGCACCTCGGGGGCGGGAGATCAGCCCCAGCATTTT
NA	TRBJ2-1	TRBV15	CATSNSGEQFF	TGTGCCACCAGCAACTCAGGAGAGCAGTTCTTC
NA	TRBJ1-4	TRBV30	CAWSVGSFNEKLFF	TGTGCCTGGAGTGTGGGCTCTTTTAATGAAAAACTGTTTTTT
NA	TRBJ1-1	TRBV30	CACGRGTEAFF	TGTGCCTGTGGTAGGGGCACTGAAGCTTTCTTT